The 31 T cell receptor beta chains below come from one sample, sequenced in a study of T cell repertoires in cytomegalovirus infection. TCRdb independently ran MiXCR on the reads; one entry per CDR3 protein. There are 630,000 or so distinct CDR3 sequences in the sample; more than 20% occur only once, and 8% lies in the top ten. Material for sequencing was CD8+ T cells from PBMCs. The receptors come from a human donor in good health (CMV status not recorded). Some clones in this sample may be carry-over from other donors' samples.

In this sample, this clonotype turned up many times. This chain uses TRBV7-2 with TRBJ2-3, with D unclear. CDR3 size: 13 residues. Germline V gives CDR1 SGHTA, CDR2 FQGNSA. V was cut by 6 bases and J by 0 bases, with 7 bases left in between. The CDR3 DNA is TGTGCCAGCAGTCTCATAAGCACAGATACGCAGTATTTT. Amino acids: CASSLISTDTQYF.

Only a few counts were recorded for this clonotype. This chain connects TRBV20-1 to TRBJ2-1; D perhaps matches TRBD1 (5 bases). Trimming removed 1 base at V and 2 bases at J, with 12 bases between. The length of the CDR3 is 15 residues. The germline V gene encodes CDR1 DFQATT and CDR2 SNEGSKA (reference sequence). The CDR3 is CSARGIQGPYNEQFF. The CDR3 DNA follows: TGCAGTGCTAGAGGGATTCAGGGCCCCTACAATGAGCAGTTCTTC.

This clonotype is a singleton in its sample. An end of the junction does not agree with germline; a read error may underlie this. CDR3 nucleotides: TGTGCCAGGAGCCAAATTCGGGAAGAGACCCAGTACTTC. Protein: CARSQIREETQYF. This chain links TRBV14 with TRBJ2-5; D gene ambiguous. There are 13 residues in the CDR3. CDR1 SGHDN and CDR2 FVKESK come from the germline V gene.

This clonotype has more than one count but fewer than ten. This chain joins TRBV7-6 and TRBJ2-5, with 9 nucleotides matching TRBD2. This CDR3 is built from 16 residues. Trimming cost V 2 bases and J 1 base; bases outside gene matches: 5. Per the germline V gene, CDR1 is SGHVS and CDR2 is FNYEAQ. DNA for the CDR3: TGTGCCAGCAGCTTACTGCGGGGGGGATTCCAAGAGACCCAGTACTTC. Translation: CASSLLRGGFQETQYF.

This clonotype was observed a few times. This chain uses TRBV20-1 with TRBJ2-7; possibly TRBD1 or TRBD2 for D (6 bases each). Germline V lookup: CDR1 DFQATT, CDR2 SNEGSKA (reference sequence). CDR3 length: 15 amino acids. Trimming removed 0 bases from V and 3 bases from J, with 15 bases in between. The CDR3 sequence is CSARDGQGRNYEQYF. The DNA of the CDR3 is TGCAGTGCTAGAGATGGGCAGGGGAGGAACTACGAGCAGTACTTC.

This clonotype occurred a few times. This chain uses TRBV11-2 with TRBJ2-2, with D tentatively TRBD1 or TRBD2 (7 bases each). V lost 6 bases to trimming and J lost 5 bases, with 25 bases between them. Germline values: CDR1 SGHAT, CDR2 FQNNGV. The CDR3 totals 18 residues. The CDR3 DNA follows: TGTGCCAGCAGGCCAGCAGCTCCGCAGGGGGGGCGAACCGGGGAGCTGTTTTTT. Translation gives CASRPAAPQGGRTGELFF.

The genes are TRBV28 and TRBJ2-7; 8 bases match TRBD1. The CDR3 totals 11 residues. The germline CDR1 and CDR2 sequences are MDHEN and SYDVKM. The V segment lost 8 bases and the J segment 5 bases; nucleotides outside the gene matches: 2. This chain's CDR3 is CASRTGNEQYV. Written as DNA, the CDR3 is TGTGCCAGCCGGACAGGGAACGAGCAGTACGTC.

This clonotype was recorded at least ten times. The rearrangement links TRBV7-2 to TRBJ1-1; D unclear. V dropped 5 bases and J dropped 6 bases, with 16 bases sitting between them. The germline gives CDR1 SGHTA, CDR2 FQGNSA. This CDR3 has 14 residues. The CDR3 spells CASSPPGSIAEAFF. The DNA for the CDR3 is TGTGCCAGCAGCCCGCCGGGATCTATCGCTGAAGCTTTCTTT.

Regarding this clonotype: A single base separates this from a much larger clone, so it may be a read error. V and J are TRBV7-2 and TRBJ1-1; perhaps TRBD1 as D (6 bases). The germline V gene has CDR1 SGHTA and CDR2 FQGNSA. The CDR3 loop spans 12 amino acids. The germline V and J ends were trimmed by 7 bases and 5 bases, with 11 bases remaining between them. The CDR3 DNA reads as TGTACCAGCACCAAAGGGGGGACTGAAGCTTTCTTT. Its translation is CTSTKGGTEAFF. Full variable domain (remainder filled in from reference TRBV7-2 and TRBJ1-1): GAGVSQSPSNKVTEKGKDVELRCDPISGHTALYWYRQSLGQGLEFLIYFQGNSAPDKSGLPSDRFSAERTGGSVSTLTIQRTQQEDSAVYLCTSTKGGTEAFFGQGTRLTVV.

This clonotype was detected only a few times. This chain uses TRBV20-1 with TRBJ1-5; D remains unclear. With 0 bases removed from V and 3 bases from J, the gap between germline ends came to 12 bases. Germline V gene sequence: CDR1 DFQATT, CDR2 SNEGSKA (reference sequence). The length of the CDR3 is 15 residues. The CDR3 here is CSARDRTGNNQPQHF. The CDR3 DNA reads TGCAGTGCTAGAGATCGGACGGGTAACAATCAGCCCCAGCATTTT.

The chain joins TRBV29-1 to TRBJ1-1, with D tentatively TRBD1 (6 bases). Germline V CDR1 and CDR2: SQVTM, ANQGSEA. The CDR3 has 11 residues. CDR3 DNA: TGCAGTTACAGGGTCGACACTGAAGCTTTCTTT. This translates into CSYRVDTEAFF.

This clonotype was picked up one time. A read error may account for a junction end that differs from germline. The chain joins TRBV27 to TRBJ1-6; the D is unclear. There are 12 residues in the CDR3. The germline gives CDR1 MNHEY, CDR2 SMNVEV (reference sequence). The CDR3 region has the DNA TGTGTCAGCAGCCGGAATAATTCACCCCTCCACTTT. Translating it yields CVSSRNNSPLHF.

The V and J genes are TRBV20-1 and TRBJ1-5; D is possibly TRBD1 (6 bases). This CDR3 spans 15 amino acids. Germline V gene data show CDR1 as DFQATT and CDR2 as SNEGSKA (reference sequence). V was clipped by 3 bases and J by 8 bases, with 20 bases between them. DNA for the CDR3: TGCAGTGCTAGTGGGGGGCAGACCCTGCCGGAGCCCCAGCATTTT. Translated: CSASGGQTLPEPQHF.

This clonotype appeared a few times. The gene calls are TRBV7-9 and TRBJ1-2, with a tentative D call TRBD1 (6 bases). Germline CDR1 is SEHNR and CDR2 is FQNEAQ (reference sequence). V gave up 3 bases and J gave up 4 bases, with 15 bases separating them. The CDR3 has 15 residues. The CDR3 sequence is CASSFTGGTSYGYTF. CDR3 nucleotides: TGTGCCAGCAGCTTTACGGGGGGCACCTCCTATGGCTACACCTTC.

This clonotype occurred many times. The V and J genes are TRBV6-6 and TRBJ1-3; D is ambiguous. The germline V gene has CDR1 MNHNY and CDR2 SVGAGI (reference sequence). Trimming took off 7 bases at V and 4 bases at J, with 5 bases between the two ends. The CDR3 is 11 residues long. The CDR3: CASMGGNTIYF. CDR3 in DNA: TGTGCCAGCATGGGAGGAAACACCATATATTTT.

This chain uses TRBV6-4 with TRBJ2-1, with D maybe TRBD2 (5 bases). The V gene lost 8 bases and the J gene lost 4 bases, with 12 bases spanning the gap. This CDR3 comprises 13 residues. CDR1 and CDR2 (germline): MRHNA, SNTAGT. Here the CDR3 DNA reads TGTGCCAGCGGGAAAACTAGTTACAATGAGCAGTTCTTC. This codes for CASGKTSYNEQFF.

CDR3 in amino acids: CASSPGDADEQFF. CDR3 coding DNA: TGTGCCAGCAGCCCCGGGGATGCCGATGAGCAGTTCTTC. The chain has TRBV27 and TRBJ2-1; the D gene is possibly TRBD2 (5 bases). The CDR3 has 13 amino acids. V was clipped by 6 bases and J by 8 bases, with 14 bases between them. Per the germline V gene, CDR1 is MNHEY and CDR2 is SMNVEV (reference sequence).

This clonotype has at least ten counts. The genes are TRBV7-2 and TRBJ2-3, with 14 bases identical to TRBD2. The germline V gene has CDR1 SGHTA and CDR2 FQGNSA. After removal of 5 bases from V and 0 bases from J, the junction contained 7 bases not matched to a gene. The CDR3 spans 18 residues. The CDR3 DNA sequence: TGTGCCAGCAGCCCGGGACTAGCGGGGGTACTAAGCACAGATACGCAGTATTTT. Encoded protein: CASSPGLAGVLSTDTQYF.

Ten or more counts support this clonotype. V is TRBV4-1 and J is TRBJ1-1, with D tentatively TRBD1 (6 bases). The CDR3 has 17 residues. Deletions cut 2 bases from V and 4 bases from J, with 20 bases between. CDR1 MGHRA and CDR2 YSYEKL come from the germline V gene. CDR3 nucleotides: TGCGCCAGCAGCCAACAGGCGGACAGATACATGGGCACTGAAGCTTTCTTT. It yields the protein CASSQQADRYMGTEAFF.

A remark on this clonotype: A much larger clone lies a single base off, so this may be a read error. The chain uses TRBV7-2 and TRBJ2-3; D gene ambiguous. The germline V gene has CDR1 SGHTA and CDR2 FQGNSA. The CDR3 is 14 residues long. In nucleotides, the CDR3 is TGTGCCAACAGCTTAGCTAAATTCCCAGATACGCAGTATTTT. It yields the protein CANSLAKFPDTQYF.

This clonotype was seen more than once but under ten times. J is TRBJ1-2 and V is TRBV6-5; D call uncertain. This CDR3 has 14 amino acids. V was clipped by 2 bases and J by 8 bases, with 15 bases between them. Germline V gene lookup returns CDR1 MNHEY and CDR2 SVGAGI. As DNA, the CDR3 is TGTGCCAGCAGTTACCGAGCAGGAGCTATAGGCTACACCTTC. Its translation: CASSYRAGAIGYTF.

This clonotype has a handful of counts. This chain links TRBV19 with TRBJ2-7; no clear D. The CDR3 extends over 16 amino acids. The germline V and J ends were trimmed by 11 bases and 1 base, with 24 bases remaining between them. In germline, CDR1 is LNHDA, CDR2 SQIVND (reference sequence). The CDR3 nucleotides read TGTGCCGGGTCCCCGATACAGTTTCGACCTTCCTACGAGCAGTACGTC. Its protein product is CAGSPIQFRPSYEQYV.

The table lists this clonotype with a few counts. The V gene is TRBV20-1, the J gene TRBJ2-7, with D perhaps matching TRBD1 (6 bases). Germline values: CDR1 DFQATT, CDR2 SNEGSKA (reference sequence). V was trimmed by 5 bases and J by 2 bases, leaving 13 bases between them. The CDR3 is made up of 13 amino acids. Here the CDR3 DNA reads TGCAGTGCTGACACAGGGATTCCCTACGAGCAGTACTTC. Translation gives CSADTGIPYEQYF.

In this sample, this clonotype turned up many times. The chain carries TRBV11-2 and TRBJ2-1, with D uncertain. The CDR3 is 13 amino acids. CDR1 and CDR2 from the germline V gene are SGHAT and FQNNGV. The V gene lost 5 bases and the J gene lost 4 bases, with 9 bases spanning the gap. The CDR3: CASSLVPYNEQFF. CDR3 DNA sequence: TGTGCCAGCAGCCTAGTCCCGTACAATGAGCAGTTCTTC.

This clonotype has a count of ten or more. J is TRBJ2-3 and V is TRBV10-3; 8 nucleotides line up with TRBD1. Germline V gene lookup returns CDR1 ENHRY and CDR2 SYGVKD. This CDR3 comprises 13 residues. With V trimmed by 10 bases and J by 2 bases, 5 bases remained unmatched. The CDR3, as DNA: TGTGCCACCGGACAGGGAGACACAGATACGCAGTATTTT. This gives the protein CATGQGDTDTQYF.

This chain uses TRBV7-9 with TRBJ1-2, with D tentatively TRBD1 (5 bases). Germline CDR1 reads SEHNR; CDR2 reads FQNEAQ (reference sequence). The ends were cut back, 4 bases at V and 6 bases at J, with 21 bases in the middle. CDR3 size: 16 residues. CDR3 sequence (DNA): TGTGCCAGCAGCTCAGTAGGTACAGGAAATCTTGATGGCTACACCTTC. This sequence encodes CASSSVGTGNLDGYTF. The whole variable domain, remainder taken from reference TRBV7-9 and TRBJ1-2, is DTGVSQNPRHKITKRGQNVTFRCDPISEHNRLYWYRQTLGQGPEFLTYFQNEAQLEKSRLLSDRFSAERPKGSFSTLEIQRTEQGDSAMYLCASSSVGTGNLDGYTFGSGTRLTVV.

The V gene is TRBV27, the J gene TRBJ1-5; weak D call: TRBD1 (6 bases). CDR1 is MNHEY, CDR2 SMNVEV, per germline (reference sequence). The length of the CDR3 is 13 residues. V was pared by 8 bases and J by 2 bases, with 10 bases between. The CDR3 reads CASQGGGNQPQHF. In DNA form, the CDR3 reads TGTGCCAGCCAAGGGGGGGGCAATCAGCCCCAGCATTTT.

This clonotype was detected only once. CDR3 residues: CASSYRDRAYQETQYF. Written as DNA, the CDR3 is TGTGCCAGCAGCTACCGGGACAGGGCGTACCAAGAGACCCAGTACTTC. The chain recombines TRBV6-2 or TRBV6-3 with TRBJ2-5, with 9 bases identical to TRBD1. CDR3 length: 16 residues. Per the germline V gene, CDR1 is MNHEY and CDR2 is SVGEGT. V lost 6 bases to trimming and J lost 0 bases; unmatched junction nucleotides: 8.

This clonotype was counted a few times. The V and J genes are TRBV11-3 and TRBJ2-2; 7 bases agree with TRBD1. The germline V gene has CDR1 SGHNT and CDR2 YENEEA. V shed 0 bases and J 3 bases; nucleotides not matched to a gene: 4. CDR3 length equals 16 residues. The CDR3 sequence: CASSLDGQAYTGELFF. The CDR3 DNA sequence: TGTGCCAGCAGCTTAGACGGACAGGCCTACACCGGGGAGCTGTTTTTT.

This clonotype has ten or more counts. The chain recombines TRBV7-9 with TRBJ2-1, with 10 bases lining up with TRBD2. CDR3 size: 15 residues. From germline, CDR1 is SEHNR and CDR2 FQNEAQ (reference sequence). The ends lost 2 bases at V and 8 bases at J; junction bases unmatched: 6. The CDR3 spells CASSLSSGGAYEQFF. For the CDR3, the DNA is TGTGCCAGCAGCTTATCCAGCGGGGGGGCCTATGAGCAGTTCTTC.

On this clonotype itself: A read error is possible here, since a much larger clone lies one base away. The V gene is TRBV7-9, the J gene TRBJ1-1, with TRBD1 matching 7 bases. CDR3 length equals 14 residues. Germline values: CDR1 SEHNR, CDR2 FQNEAQ (reference sequence). The CDR3 spells CANSSRPFQGGAFF. The DNA for the CDR3 is TGTGCCAACAGCTCTAGGCCCTTTCAGGGGGGAGCTTTCTTT.